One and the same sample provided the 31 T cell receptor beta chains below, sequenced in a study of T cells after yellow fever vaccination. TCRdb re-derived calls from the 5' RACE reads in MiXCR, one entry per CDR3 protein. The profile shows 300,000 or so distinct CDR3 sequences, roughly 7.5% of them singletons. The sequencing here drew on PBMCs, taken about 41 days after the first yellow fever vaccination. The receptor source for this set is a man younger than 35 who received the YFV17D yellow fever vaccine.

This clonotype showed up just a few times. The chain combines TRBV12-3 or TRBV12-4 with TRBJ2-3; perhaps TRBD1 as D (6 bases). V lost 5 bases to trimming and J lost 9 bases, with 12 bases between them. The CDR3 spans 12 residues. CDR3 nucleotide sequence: TGTGCCAGCAGTGACCAGGGGTGGACGCAGTATTTT. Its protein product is CASSDQGWTQYF.

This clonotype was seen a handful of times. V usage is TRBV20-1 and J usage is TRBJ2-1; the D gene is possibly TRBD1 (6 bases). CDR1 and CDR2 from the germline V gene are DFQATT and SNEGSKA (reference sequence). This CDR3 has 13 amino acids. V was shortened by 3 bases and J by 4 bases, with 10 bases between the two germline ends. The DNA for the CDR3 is TGCAGTGCTAGTTGGGGGCCTTACAATGAGCAGTTCTTC. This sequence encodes CSASWGPYNEQFF.

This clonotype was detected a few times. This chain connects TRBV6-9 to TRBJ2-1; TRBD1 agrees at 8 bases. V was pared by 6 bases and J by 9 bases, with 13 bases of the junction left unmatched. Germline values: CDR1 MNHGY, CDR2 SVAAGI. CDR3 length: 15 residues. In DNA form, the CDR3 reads TGTGCCAGCAGGCTTTATTGGGCAGGGGGCCTTGAGCAGTTCTTC. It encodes CASRLYWAGGLEQFF.

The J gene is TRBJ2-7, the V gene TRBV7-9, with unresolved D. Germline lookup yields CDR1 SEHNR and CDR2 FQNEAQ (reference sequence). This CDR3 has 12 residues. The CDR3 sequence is CASSLAPCPSSV. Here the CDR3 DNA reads TGTGCCAGCAGCTTAGCCCCCTGTCCAAGCTCCGTC.

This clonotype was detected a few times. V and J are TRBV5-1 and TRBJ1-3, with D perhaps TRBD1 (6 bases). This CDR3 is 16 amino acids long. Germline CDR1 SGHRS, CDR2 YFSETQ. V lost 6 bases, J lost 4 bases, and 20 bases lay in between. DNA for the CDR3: TGCGCCAGCACGGATCACGGGGGGCGAGTAGGAAACACCATATATTTT. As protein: CASTDHGGRVGNTIYF.

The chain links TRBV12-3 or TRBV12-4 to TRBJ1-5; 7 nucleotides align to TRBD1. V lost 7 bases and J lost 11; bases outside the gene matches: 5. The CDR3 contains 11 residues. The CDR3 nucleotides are TGTGCCAGCAAAAGGGACAGCGCCCAGCATTTT. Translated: CASKRDSAQHF.

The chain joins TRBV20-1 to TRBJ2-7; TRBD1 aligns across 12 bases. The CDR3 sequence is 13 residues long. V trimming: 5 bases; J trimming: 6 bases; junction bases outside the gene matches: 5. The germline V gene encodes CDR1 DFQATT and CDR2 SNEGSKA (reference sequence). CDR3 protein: CSAPGQGAFEQYV. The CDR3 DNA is TGCAGTGCTCCGGGACAGGGGGCTTTCGAGCAGTACGTC.

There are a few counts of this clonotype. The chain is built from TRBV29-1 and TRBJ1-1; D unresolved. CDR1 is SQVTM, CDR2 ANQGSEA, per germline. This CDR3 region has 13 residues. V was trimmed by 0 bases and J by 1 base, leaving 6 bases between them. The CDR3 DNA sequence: TGCAGCGTTGAAGAGTGGCAGAACACTGAAGCTTTCTTT. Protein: CSVEEWQNTEAFF.

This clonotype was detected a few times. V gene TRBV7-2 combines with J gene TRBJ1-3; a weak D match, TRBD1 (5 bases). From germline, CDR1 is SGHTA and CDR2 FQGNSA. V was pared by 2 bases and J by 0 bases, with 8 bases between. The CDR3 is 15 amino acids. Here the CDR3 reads CASSLRGGSGNTIYF. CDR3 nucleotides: TGTGCCAGCAGCTTACGCGGGGGCTCTGGAAACACCATATATTTT.

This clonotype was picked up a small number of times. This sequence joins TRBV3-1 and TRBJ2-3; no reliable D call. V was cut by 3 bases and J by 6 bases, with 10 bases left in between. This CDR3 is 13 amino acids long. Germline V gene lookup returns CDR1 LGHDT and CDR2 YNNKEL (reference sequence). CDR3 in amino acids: CASSQGIRDTQYF. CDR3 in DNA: TGTGCCAGCAGCCAGGGTATACGGGATACGCAGTATTTT.

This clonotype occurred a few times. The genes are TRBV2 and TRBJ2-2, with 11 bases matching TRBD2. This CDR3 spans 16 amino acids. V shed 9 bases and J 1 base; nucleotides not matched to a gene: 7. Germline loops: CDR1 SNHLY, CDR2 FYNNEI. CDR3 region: CASRHTSGGNTGELFF. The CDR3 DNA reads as TGTGCCAGTAGACATACTAGCGGGGGGAACACCGGGGAGCTGTTTTTT.

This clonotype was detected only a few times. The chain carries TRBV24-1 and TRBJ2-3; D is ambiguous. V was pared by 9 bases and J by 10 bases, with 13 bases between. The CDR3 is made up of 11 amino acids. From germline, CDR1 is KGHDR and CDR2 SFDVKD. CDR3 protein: CATGDPRSQYF. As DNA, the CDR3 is TGTGCCACCGGGGATCCTAGGTCGCAGTATTTT.

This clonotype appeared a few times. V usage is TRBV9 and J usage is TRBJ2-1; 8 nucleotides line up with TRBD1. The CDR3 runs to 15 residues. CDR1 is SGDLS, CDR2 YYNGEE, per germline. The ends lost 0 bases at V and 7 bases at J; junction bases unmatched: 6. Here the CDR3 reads CASSVVTQGANEQFF. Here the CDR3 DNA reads TGTGCCAGCAGCGTAGTAACCCAGGGGGCGAATGAGCAGTTCTTC.

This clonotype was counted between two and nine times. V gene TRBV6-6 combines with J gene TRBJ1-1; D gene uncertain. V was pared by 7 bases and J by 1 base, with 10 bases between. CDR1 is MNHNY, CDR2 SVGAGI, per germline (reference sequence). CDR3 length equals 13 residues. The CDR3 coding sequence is TGTGCCAGCACCGTTCAAGAGAACACTGAAGCTTTCTTT. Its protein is CASTVQENTEAFF.

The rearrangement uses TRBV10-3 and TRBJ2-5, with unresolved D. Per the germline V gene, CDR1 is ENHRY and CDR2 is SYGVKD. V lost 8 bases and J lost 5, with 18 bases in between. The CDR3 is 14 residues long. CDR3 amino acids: CAIGRNGFGETQYF. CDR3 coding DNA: TGTGCCATCGGGCGTAATGGGTTCGGGGAGACCCAGTACTTC.

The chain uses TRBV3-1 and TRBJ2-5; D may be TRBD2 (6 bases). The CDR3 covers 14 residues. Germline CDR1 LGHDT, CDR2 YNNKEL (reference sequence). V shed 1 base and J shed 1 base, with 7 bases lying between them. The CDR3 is CASSQGGVQETQYF. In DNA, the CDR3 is TGTGCCAGCAGCCAAGGGGGGGTCCAAGAGACCCAGTACTTC.

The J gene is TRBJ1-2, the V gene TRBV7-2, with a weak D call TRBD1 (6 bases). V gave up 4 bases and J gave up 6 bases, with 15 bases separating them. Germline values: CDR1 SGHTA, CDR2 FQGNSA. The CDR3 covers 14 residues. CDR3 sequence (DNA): TGTGCCAGCAGCTCCGGGTACAGGGAGCATGGCTACACCTTC. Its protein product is CASSSGYREHGYTF.

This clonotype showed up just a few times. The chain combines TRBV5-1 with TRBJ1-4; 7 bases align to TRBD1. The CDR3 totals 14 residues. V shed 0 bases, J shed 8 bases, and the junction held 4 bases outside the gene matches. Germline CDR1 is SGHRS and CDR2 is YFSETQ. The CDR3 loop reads CASSLGGQSEKLFF. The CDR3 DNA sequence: TGCGCCAGCAGCTTGGGGGGACAGAGCGAAAAACTGTTTTTT.

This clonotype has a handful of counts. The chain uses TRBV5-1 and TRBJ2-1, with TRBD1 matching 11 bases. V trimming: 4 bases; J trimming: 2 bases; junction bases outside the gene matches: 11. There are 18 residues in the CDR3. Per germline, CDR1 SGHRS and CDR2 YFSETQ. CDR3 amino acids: CASSRGTGGLRAYNEQFF. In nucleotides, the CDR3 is TGCGCCAGCAGCCGCGGGACAGGGGGACTTCGGGCCTACAATGAGCAGTTCTTC.

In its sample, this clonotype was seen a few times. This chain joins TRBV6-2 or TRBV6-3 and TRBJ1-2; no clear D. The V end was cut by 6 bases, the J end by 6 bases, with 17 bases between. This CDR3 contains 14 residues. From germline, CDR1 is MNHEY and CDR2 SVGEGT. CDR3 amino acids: CASSHGPTRNGYTF. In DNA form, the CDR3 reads TGTGCCAGCAGCCACGGACCGACACGCAATGGCTACACCTTC.

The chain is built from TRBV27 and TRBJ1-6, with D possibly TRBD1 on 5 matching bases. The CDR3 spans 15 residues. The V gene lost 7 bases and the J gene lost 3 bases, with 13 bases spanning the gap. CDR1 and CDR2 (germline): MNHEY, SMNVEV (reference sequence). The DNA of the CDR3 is TGTGCCAGCAAATGGGGACCGAGCTATAATTCACCCCTCCACTTT. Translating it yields CASKWGPSYNSPLHF.

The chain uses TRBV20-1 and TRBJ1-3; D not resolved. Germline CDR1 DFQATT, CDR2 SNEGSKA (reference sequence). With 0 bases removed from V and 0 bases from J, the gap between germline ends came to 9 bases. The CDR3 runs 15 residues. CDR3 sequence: CSARDTELSGNTIYF. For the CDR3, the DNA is TGCAGTGCTAGAGATACGGAGCTCTCTGGAAACACCATATATTTT.

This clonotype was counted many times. As DNA, the CDR3 is TGTGCTAGTGGCCCGGGCAGGGGGCTAACCGGGGAGCTGTTTTTT. This gives the protein CASGPGRGLTGELFF. This chain links TRBV12-5 with TRBJ2-2; 8 bases are shared with TRBD1. V lost 6 bases and J lost 5; bases outside the gene matches: 8. CDR3 size: 15 residues. The germline V gene encodes CDR1 LGHNT and CDR2 FRNRAP. The full variable domain, rest sourced from reference TRBV12-5 and TRBJ2-2, is DARVTQTPRHKVTEMGQEVTMRCQPILGHNTVFWYRQTMMQGLELLAYFRNRAPLDDSGMPKDRFSAEMPDATLATLKIQPSEPRDSAVYFCASGPGRGLTGELFFGEGSRLTVL.

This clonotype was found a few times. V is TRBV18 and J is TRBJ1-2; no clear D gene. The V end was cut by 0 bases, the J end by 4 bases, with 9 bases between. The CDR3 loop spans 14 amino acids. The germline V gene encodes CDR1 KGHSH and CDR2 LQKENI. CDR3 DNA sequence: TGTGCCAGCTCACCACCGGGGAACTCCTATGGCTACACCTTC. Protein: CASSPPGNSYGYTF.

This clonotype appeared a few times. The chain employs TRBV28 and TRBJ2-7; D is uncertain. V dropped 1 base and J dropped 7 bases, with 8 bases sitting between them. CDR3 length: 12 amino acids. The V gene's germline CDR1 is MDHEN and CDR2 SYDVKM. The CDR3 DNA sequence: TGTGCCAGCAGTTTATCCCTGGGAGAGCAGTACGTC. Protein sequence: CASSLSLGEQYV.

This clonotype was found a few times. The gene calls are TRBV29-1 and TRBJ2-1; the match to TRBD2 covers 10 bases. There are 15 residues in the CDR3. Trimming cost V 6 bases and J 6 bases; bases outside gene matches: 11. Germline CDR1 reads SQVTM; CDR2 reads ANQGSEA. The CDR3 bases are TGCAGCGTCCAAGGGAAGCGGGGGGGCCTCAATGAGCAGTTCTTC. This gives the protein CSVQGKRGGLNEQFF.

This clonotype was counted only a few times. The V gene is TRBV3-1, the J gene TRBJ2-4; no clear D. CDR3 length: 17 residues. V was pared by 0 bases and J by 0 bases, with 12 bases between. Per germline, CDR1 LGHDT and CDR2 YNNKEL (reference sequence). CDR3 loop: CASSQEKDRGAKNIQYF. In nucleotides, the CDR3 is TGTGCCAGCAGCCAAGAAAAAGATAGAGGAGCCAAAAACATTCAGTACTTC.

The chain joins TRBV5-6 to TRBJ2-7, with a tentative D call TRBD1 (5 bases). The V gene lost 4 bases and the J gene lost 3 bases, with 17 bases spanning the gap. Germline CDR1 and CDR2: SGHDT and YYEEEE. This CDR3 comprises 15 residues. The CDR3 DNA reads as TGTGCCAGCAGCCCCTGGTTGGGGCAGAACTACGAGCAGTACGTC. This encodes CASSPWLGQNYEQYV.

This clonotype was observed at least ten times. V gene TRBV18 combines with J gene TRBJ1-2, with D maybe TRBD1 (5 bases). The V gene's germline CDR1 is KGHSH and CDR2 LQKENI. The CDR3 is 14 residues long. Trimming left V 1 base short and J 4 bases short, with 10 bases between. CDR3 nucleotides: TGTGCCAGCTCACCACGGGCGGGGACCTATGGCTACACCTTC. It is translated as CASSPRAGTYGYTF.

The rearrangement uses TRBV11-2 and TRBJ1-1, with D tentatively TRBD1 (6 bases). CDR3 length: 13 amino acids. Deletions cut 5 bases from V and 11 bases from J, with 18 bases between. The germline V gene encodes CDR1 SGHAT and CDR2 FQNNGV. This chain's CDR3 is CASSKDEDSVAFF. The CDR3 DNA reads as TGTGCCAGCAGCAAAGACGAGGACAGTGTCGCTTTCTTT.

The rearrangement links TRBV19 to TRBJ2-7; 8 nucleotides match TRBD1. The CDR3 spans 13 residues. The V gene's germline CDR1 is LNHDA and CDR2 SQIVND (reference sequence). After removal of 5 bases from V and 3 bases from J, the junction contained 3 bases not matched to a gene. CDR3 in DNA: TGTGCCAGTAGTGACGGACAGGGCTACGAGCAGTACTTC. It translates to CASSDGQGYEQYF.